This T cell receptor beta chain is drawn from a study of control samples from healthy donors and cancer patients. Only in-frame clones appear in the TCRdb table, and some are missing; sequencing was by immunoSEQ multiplex PCR. The profile shows about 180,000 clones, 90% to 95% of them singletons. Sequencing input: blood. This TCR was recovered from a woman aged 18-29 years in good health.

The CDR3 spells CASSSYRYPDTQYF. As DNA, the CDR3 is TGTGCCAGCAGCTCGTACAGGTATCCAGATACGCAGTATTTT. V gene TRBV7-2 combines with J gene TRBJ2-3, with D possibly TRBD1 on 5 matching bases. CDR1 is SGHTA and CDR2 is FQGNSA in the germline V gene. The CDR3 is 14 residues long. Trimming shortened V by 4 bases and J by 4 bases, and 12 bases separated the two germline ends.